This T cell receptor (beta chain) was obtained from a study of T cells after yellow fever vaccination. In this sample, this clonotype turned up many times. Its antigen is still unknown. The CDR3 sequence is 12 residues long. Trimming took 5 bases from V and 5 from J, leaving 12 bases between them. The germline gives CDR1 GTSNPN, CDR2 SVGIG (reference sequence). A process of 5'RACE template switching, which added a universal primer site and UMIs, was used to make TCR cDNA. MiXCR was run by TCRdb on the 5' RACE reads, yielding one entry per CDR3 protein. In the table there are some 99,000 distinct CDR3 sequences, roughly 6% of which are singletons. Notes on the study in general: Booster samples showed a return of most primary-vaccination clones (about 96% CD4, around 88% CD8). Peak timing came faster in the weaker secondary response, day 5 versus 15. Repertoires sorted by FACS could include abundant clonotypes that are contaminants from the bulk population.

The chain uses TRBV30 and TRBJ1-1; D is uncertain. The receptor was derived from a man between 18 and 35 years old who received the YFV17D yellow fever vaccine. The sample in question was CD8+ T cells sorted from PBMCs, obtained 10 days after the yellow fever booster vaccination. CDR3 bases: TGTGCCTGGGATGAGGGTCGGACTGAAGCTTTCTTT. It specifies CAWDEGRTEAFF.